This T cell receptor beta chain was recorded in a study of T cells in women clearing cervical HPV infection. Study in general: Only a few women had HLA typing results available. Findings and limits, study-wide: Combining TCR richness with V gene abundances gave approximately 0.8 AUC.

The CDR3 is made up of 15 amino acids. The V and J ends lost 2 bases and 6 bases, in that order; junction bases with no gene match: 6. Per germline, CDR1 MNHNS and CDR2 SASEGT. As to this clone: The antigen remains undetermined. Coverage ceases 3 residues before the CDR3 finishes, and the germline J gene fills in the end.

immunoSEQ multiplex PCR used an average of roughly 1,100 ng genomic DNA. Clones were sequenced by immunoSEQ multiplex PCR, and TCRdb holds only the in-frame ones, with some missing. The sample table sets out under 45,000 clones. V is TRBV6-1 and J is TRBJ2-1; 8 bases align to TRBD1. Sample: blood buffy coat. The TCR originated in a woman between 18 and 70 years old with a cervical HPV16 infection that either progressed to CIN3+ or cleared (not recorded which). The DNA read from the CDR3 is TGTGCCAGCAGTGAAAGTTTAGGGACAGGCAATGAG. This gives the protein CASSESLGTGNE. The whole CDR3 protein is CASSESLGTGNEQFF.